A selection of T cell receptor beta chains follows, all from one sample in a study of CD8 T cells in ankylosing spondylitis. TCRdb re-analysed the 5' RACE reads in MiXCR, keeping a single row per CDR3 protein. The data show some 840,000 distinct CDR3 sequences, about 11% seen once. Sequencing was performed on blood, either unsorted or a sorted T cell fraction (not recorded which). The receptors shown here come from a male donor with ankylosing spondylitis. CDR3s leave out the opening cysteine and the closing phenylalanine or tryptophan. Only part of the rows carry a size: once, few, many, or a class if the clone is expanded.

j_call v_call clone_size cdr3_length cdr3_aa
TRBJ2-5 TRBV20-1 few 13 SATREGFMSETQY
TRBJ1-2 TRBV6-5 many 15 ASSYSAHFDRGDGYT
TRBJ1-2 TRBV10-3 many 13 AISESLTGNYGYT
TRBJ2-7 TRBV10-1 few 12 ASSPDIGVYEQY
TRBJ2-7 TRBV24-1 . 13 ATSDSGQTTYEQY
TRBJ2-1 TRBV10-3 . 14 AISESMGSSYNEQF
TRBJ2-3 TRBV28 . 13 ASSLRQGITDTQY
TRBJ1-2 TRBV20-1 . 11 SASVRGNYGYT
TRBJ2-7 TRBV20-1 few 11 SASDRGNYEQY
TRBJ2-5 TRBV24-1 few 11 ATSGQGLETQY
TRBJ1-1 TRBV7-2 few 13 ASSLEMAMNTEAF
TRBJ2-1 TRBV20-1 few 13 SAAPPAGGLNEQF
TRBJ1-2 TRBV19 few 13 ASSIARGVNYGYT
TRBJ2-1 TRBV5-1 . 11 ASSLFAVGEQF
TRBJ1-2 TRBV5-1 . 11 ASSSSGHYGYT
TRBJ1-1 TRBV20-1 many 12 SARTGWGDTEAF
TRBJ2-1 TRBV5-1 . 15 ASSSTTFSGLGNEQF
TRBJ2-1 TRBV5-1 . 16 ASSLGTSGREGLDEQF
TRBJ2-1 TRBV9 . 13 ASSETSGSWIEQF
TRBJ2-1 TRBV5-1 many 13 ASSLGGLSYNEQF
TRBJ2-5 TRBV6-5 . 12 ASSYSGLMKTQY
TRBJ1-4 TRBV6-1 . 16 ASSEASFLLRGGEKLF
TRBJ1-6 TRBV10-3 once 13 ATLAGTEYNSPLH
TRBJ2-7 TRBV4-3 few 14 ASSQDPARGSYEQY
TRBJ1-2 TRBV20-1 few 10 SARDYSYGYT
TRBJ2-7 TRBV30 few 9 AGQGSYEQY
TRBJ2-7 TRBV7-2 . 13 ASSRTSGGAYEQY
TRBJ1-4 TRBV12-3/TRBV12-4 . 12 ARPDGQWKEKLF